Listed below are T cell receptor beta chains from one sample, sequenced in a study of cytomegalovirus exposure and HLA in healthy donors. The table came from immunoSEQ multiplex PCR; TCRdb's copy has only in-frame clones and leaves some out. The table for this sample gives roughly 57,000 clones. Sequences were obtained from PBMCs. The source of these receptors is a young woman in good health and CMV-seropositive. Each CDR3 is given with its conserved first and last residue. A D gene is named only where the DNA matches it firmly.

13	TRBJ2-7	-	TRBV6-5	CASSKKPYGLEYF	TGTGCCAGCAGTAAAAAGCCCTATGGTTTGGAGTACTTC
15	TRBJ2-2	TRBD2	TRBV10-1	CASSLAGEGTGELFF	TGCGCCAGCAGCCTAGCGGGAGAAGGCACCGGGGAGCTGTTTTTT
14	TRBJ2-2	-	TRBV6-4	CASSEAFDTGELFF	TGTGCCAGCAGTGAGGCTTTTGACACCGGGGAGCTGTTTTTT
13	TRBJ2-2	TRBD1	TRBV6-6	CASSYDRAAELFF	TGTGCCAGCAGTTACGACAGGGCGGCGGAGCTGTTTTTT
16	TRBJ2-5	TRBD1	TRBV9	CASSAPGQGSRATQYF	TGTGCCAGCAGCGCGCCGGGACAGGGGAGTCGGGCGACCCAGTACTTC
15	TRBJ2-7	TRBD1	TRBV7-9	CASSIGQGLSWEQYF	TGTGCCAGCAGCATCGGACAGGGGCTTTCCTGGGAGCAGTACTTC
13	TRBJ2-1	-	TRBV6-1	CASKTSSYNEQFF	TGTGCCAGCAAGACTAGCTCCTACAATGAGCAGTTCTTC
13	TRBJ2-7	TRBD1	TRBV6-5	CASRWTGSYEQYF	TGTGCCAGCAGATGGACAGGGTCCTACGAGCAGTACTTC
15	TRBJ2-7	TRBD1	TRBV6-1	CASSEVGTGVYEQYF	TGTGCCAGCAGTGAGGTTGGGACAGGGGTTTATGAGCAGTACTTC
14	TRBJ1-2	TRBD1	TRBV28	CASRRDRGRGGYTF	TGTGCCAGCAGACGGGACAGGGGGCGCGGGGGCTACACCTTC
16	TRBJ2-3	TRBD2	TRBV30	CAWSAWTSGRTDTQYF	TGTGCCTGGAGTGCTTGGACTAGCGGGAGAACAGATACGCAGTATTTT
13	TRBJ2-1	-	TRBV9	CASSVDHLNEQFF	TGTGCCAGCAGCGTAGACCACTTGAATGAGCAGTTCTTC
16	TRBJ2-7	TRBD1	TRBV6-1	CASSEDGQGGSYEQYF	TGTGCCAGCAGTGAGGACGGACAGGGTGGGTCCTACGAGCAGTACTTC
14	TRBJ2-3	-	TRBV5-6	CASSWAQYTDTQYF	TGTGCCAGCAGCTGGGCCCAATACACAGATACGCAGTATTTT
16	TRBJ2-2	TRBD1	TRBV27	CASGQLGGTNTGELFF	TGTGCCAGCGGGCAATTAGGGGGCACGAACACCGGGGAGCTGTTTTTT
15	TRBJ1-6	-	TRBV5-4	CASSVEVVPTSPLHF	TGTGCCAGCAGCGTAGAAGTTGTTCCCACTTCACCCCTCCACTTT
12	TRBJ2-7	-	TRBV5-1	CASSLGANEQSF	TGCGCCAGCAGCTTGGGGGCAAACGAGCAGTCCTTC
14	TRBJ2-7	-	TRBV30	CAWRDSGMSYEQYF	TGTGCCTGGAGGGACAGCGGGATGTCCTACGAGCAGTACTTC
18	TRBJ2-7	-	TRBV5-6	CASSSPPGPEGDDYEQYF	TGTGCCAGCAGCTCCCCCCCAGGTCCTGAGGGGGATGACTACGAGCAGTACTTC
15	TRBJ2-3	TRBD2	TRBV11-3	CASSEAGEGPHTQYF	TGTGCCAGCAGCGAAGCGGGAGAGGGGCCCCATACGCAGTATTTT
18	TRBJ2-1	TRBD2	TRBV29-1	CSVEEFNPISGSKNEQFF	TGCAGCGTTGAAGAGTTTAACCCAATCAGCGGGAGTAAAAATGAGCAGTTCTTC
14	TRBJ1-1	TRBD1	TRBV29-1	CSVEPPDRTNEAFF	TGCAGCGTTGAGCCCCCGGACAGGACGAATGAAGCTTTCTTT
11	TRBJ1-3	-	TRBV20-1	CSARTRNTIYF	TGCAGTGCAAGGACAAGGAACACCATATATTTT
19	TRBJ2-2	TRBD2	TRBV18	CASSPTYPSGGKNTGELFF	TGTGCCAGCTCACCGACCTATCCTAGCGGGGGGAAAAACACCGGGGAGCTGTTTTTT
11	TRBJ1-2	-	TRBV2	CASSDLGGYTF	TGTGCCAGCAGTGATCTGGGCGGCTACACCTTC
14	TRBJ1-1	TRBD1	TRBV7-6	CASSLTGPNTEAFF	TGTGCCAGCAGCTTGACAGGGCCGAACACTGAAGCTTTCTTT
16	TRBJ2-1	TRBD1	TRBV19	CASSARQGPTYNEQFF	TGTGCCAGTAGTGCACGACAGGGGCCAACCTACAATGAGCAGTTCTTC
13	TRBJ2-5	TRBD1	TRBV4-1	CASSGQGQETQYF	TGCGCCAGCAGCGGACAGGGCCAAGAGACCCAGTACTTC
14	TRBJ2-3	-	TRBV5-1	CASSRPQGTDTQYF	TGCGCCAGCAGTCGCCCCCAGGGGACAGATACGCAGTATTTT
12	TRBJ2-7	-	TRBV6-6	CASSPSADEQYF	TGTGCCAGCAGCCCCTCCGCAGACGAGCAGTACTTC
19	TRBJ2-7	TRBD1	TRBV6-4	CASSGRRDRGYLRDYEQYF	TGTGCCAGCAGTGGCAGGCGGGACAGGGGGTACCTAAGGGACTACGAGCAGTACTTC
15	TRBJ2-7	-	TRBV7-9	CASSHPRGGPHEQYF	TGTGCCAGCAGCCACCCCCGAGGGGGACCCCACGAGCAGTACTTC
16	TRBJ2-3	-	TRBV5-5	CASSPLPGWGTDTQYF	TGTGCCAGCAGTCCTCTCCCAGGGTGGGGCACAGATACGCAGTATTTT
13	TRBJ2-7	TRBD1	TRBV6-1	CASSRTGLYEQYF	TGTGCCAGCAGTAGGACAGGGCTCTACGAGCAGTACTTC
14	TRBJ1-1	-	TRBV19	CASSSPSVNTEAFF	TGTGCCAGTAGTTCTCCCTCGGTGAACACTGAAGCTTTCTTT
15	TRBJ2-5	TRBD2	TRBV28	CASSLSGESQETQYF	TGTGCCAGCAGTTTAAGCGGGGAGAGCCAAGAGACCCAGTACTTC
13	TRBJ2-1	-	TRBV9	CASSVGLNNEQFF	TGTGCCAGCAGCGTAGGACTCAACAATGAGCAGTTCTTC
15	TRBJ2-7	TRBD1	TRBV30	CAGGQGRRGSGEQYF	TGTGCCGGGGGACAGGGGAGAAGAGGGTCGGGAGAGCAGTACTTC
13	TRBJ1-1	-	TRBV29-1	CSVEEPRDTEAFF	TGCAGCGTTGAAGAACCGAGGGATACTGAAGCTTTCTTT
13	TRBJ2-7	-	TRBV14	CASSQGQAYEQYF	TGTGCCAGCAGCCAAGGGCAGGCCTACGAGCAGTACTTC
14	TRBJ2-5	TRBD1	TRBV10-3	CAIRLDRGEETQYF	TGTGCCATCAGATTAGACAGGGGGGAAGAGACCCAGTACTTC
14	TRBJ1-6	-	TRBV30	CAGGAGGMNSPLHF	TGTGCCGGGGGGGCCGGAGGGATGAATTCACCCCTCCACTTT
19	TRBJ1-2	-	TRBV11-3	CASSLEYVLDRNQNYGYTF	TGTGCCAGCAGCTTAGAATACGTTCTCGACAGGAACCAGAACTATGGCTACACCTTC
14	TRBJ2-7	TRBD2	TRBV10-1	CASSESAGSYEQYF	TGCGCCAGCAGTGAGTCAGCGGGAAGCTACGAGCAGTACTTC
18	TRBJ2-3	TRBD2	TRBV10-3	CAISESVSGRPLSDTQYF	TGTGCCATCAGTGAGTCTGTTAGCGGGAGGCCCCTGTCGGATACGCAGTATTTT
13	TRBJ2-2	TRBD2	TRBV29-1	CSVSGSGVGELFF	TGCAGCGTGAGCGGGAGTGGCGTCGGGGAGCTGTTTTTT
13	TRBJ1-2	-	TRBV2	CATGRGAGYGYTF	TGTGCCACAGGGCGGGGGGCTGGCTATGGCTACACCTTC
13	TRBJ1-5	-	TRBV7-3	CASSLKADQPQHF	TGTGCCAGCAGCCTAAAAGCCGATCAGCCCCAGCATTTT
16	TRBJ2-7	TRBD2	TRBV10-1	CAKPPRGGRGSYEQYF	TGCGCCAAGCCGCCACGGGGGGGGAGGGGATCCTACGAGCAGTACTTC
12	TRBJ2-7	-	TRBV7-6	CASSSTQGRQYF	TGTGCCAGCAGTTCGACTCAGGGGCGGCAGTACTTC
14	TRBJ2-5	-	TRBV29-1	CSVEGAGWEETQYF	TGCAGCGTTGAAGGGGCCGGTTGGGAAGAGACCCAGTACTTC
11	TRBJ1-6	-	TRBV30	CAWSTGGPLHF	TGTGCCTGGAGTACCGGGGGTCCCCTCCACTTT
18	TRBJ2-1	TRBD2	TRBV7-2	CASSLAQTSGYSYNEQFF	TGTGCCAGCAGCTTAGCCCAAACTAGCGGGTACTCCTACAATGAGCAGTTCTTC
18	TRBJ2-4	TRBD2	TRBV4-1	CASSWRGGGVGAKNIQYF	TGCGCCAGCAGCTGGCGGGGGGGCGGCGTAGGGGCCAAAAACATTCAGTACTTC
18	TRBJ2-3	TRBD2	TRBV5-1	CASSSIGTSGRAPDTQYF	TGCGCCAGCAGCTCGATAGGGACTAGCGGGAGGGCCCCAGATACGCAGTATTTT
15	TRBJ1-1	TRBD1	TRBV4-1	CASSQPLGQGDEAFF	TGCGCCAGCAGCCAACCTTTGGGACAGGGAGATGAAGCTTTCTTT
12	TRBJ2-1	TRBD2	TRBV30	CAWKRGYNEQFF	TGTGCCTGGAAGCGGGGGTACAATGAGCAGTTCTTC
17	TRBJ1-1	-	TRBV19	CASSSAGWRMENTEAFF	TGTGCCAGTAGTTCGGCTGGGTGGAGGATGGAGAACACTGAAGCTTTCTTT